Below are 28 T cell receptor beta chains sequenced from a single sample in a study of blood T cells in healthy people across ages. A sample-barcoded 5' primer and a J-beta primer mix were used in a second PCR of roughly 7 to 12 cycles. TCRdb fed the 5' RACE reads into MiXCR, producing one record per CDR3 protein. The sample carries more than 750,000 distinct CDR3 sequences, under 35% recorded once. The same sample was also studied in work on T cells of mothers and their children.

Sequenced: blood. The source is a woman in her forties in good health.

In this sample, this clonotype turned up a few times. This chain links TRBV7-2 with TRBJ2-7, with 15 bases fitting TRBD2. There are 17 residues in the CDR3. Germline V gene data show CDR1 as SGHTA and CDR2 as FQGNSA. V was clipped by 5 bases and J by 10 bases; unmatched bases: 15. Here the CDR3 DNA reads TGTGCCAGCAGCCCACTTCTCGGACTAGCGGGGGGGGCAACCCAGTACTTC. This gives the protein CASSPLLGLAGGATQYF.

There are a few counts of this clonotype. The chain is built from TRBV5-1 and TRBJ2-7; tentative D call: TRBD2 (5 bases). The CDR3 contains 17 residues. Germline CDR1 reads SGHRS; CDR2 reads YFSETQ. V was shortened by 0 bases and J by 0 bases, with 16 bases between the two germline ends. The CDR3 nucleotides are TGCGCCAGCAGCTTGGGAGGCGAGCGGTCTTTCTCCTACGAGCAGTACTTC. Residues: CASSLGGERSFSYEQYF.

This clonotype was counted a few times. One base away lies a much larger clone, so this may be a sequencing read error. The chain joins TRBV7-9 to TRBJ2-7, with TRBD1 matching over 8 bases. CDR3 length: 15 amino acids. From germline, CDR1 is SEHNR and CDR2 FQNEAQ (reference sequence). This CDR3 is CASIPPGQANYGQYF. The CDR3 coding sequence is TGTGCCAGCATCCCACCGGGACAGGCAAACTACGGGCAGTACTTC.

Turning to this clonotype: Germline is not matched at one junction end, which may reflect a read error. The V call is TRBV27, the J call TRBJ2-3, with TRBD1 as a possible D gene (5 bases). Germline-derived CDR1 and CDR2 are MNHEY and SMNVEV (reference sequence). The CDR3 has 14 residues. CDR3 sequence: CASSYQGSTNTPYF. The CDR3 region has the DNA TGTGCCAGCAGTTACCAGGGTAGCACAAATACGCCGTATTTT.

Ten or more counts support this clonotype. This sequence joins TRBV7-3 and TRBJ2-3, with D unresolved. From germline, CDR1 is SGHTA and CDR2 FQGTGA. CDR3 length: 15 amino acids. V lost 1 base, J lost 3 bases, and 11 bases lay in between. DNA for the CDR3: TGTGCCAGCAGCTTAAATCACCTGGGGACAGATACGCAGTATTTT. Protein product: CASSLNHLGTDTQYF.

This chain links TRBV12-3 or TRBV12-4 with TRBJ1-4; 10 bases are shared with TRBD1. The CDR3 consists of 13 residues. V lost 4 bases to trimming and J lost 7 bases; unmatched junction nucleotides: 0. The CDR3 here is CASSWTGGEKLFF. CDR3 nucleotides: TGTGCCAGCAGTTGGACAGGGGGTGAAAAACTGTTTTTT.

At least ten counts were recorded for this clonotype. The genes are TRBV20-1 and TRBJ2-7; TRBD2 agrees at 8 bases. Germline CDR1 reads DFQATT; CDR2 reads SNEGSKA (reference sequence). The CDR3 covers 16 residues. With 0 bases clipped from V and 0 bases from J, the junction kept 7 bases outside the gene matches. CDR3 sequence: CSARDSSGLSSYEQYF. CDR3 bases: TGCAGTGCTAGAGATTCTAGCGGGTTAAGCTCCTACGAGCAGTACTTC.

V and J are TRBV7-3 and TRBJ2-1, with 12 bases aligning to TRBD1. The CDR3 loop spans 15 amino acids. Unmatched junction bases numbered 7, after V lost 5 bases and J lost 8 bases. Germline V CDR1 and CDR2: SGHTA, FQGTGA. The CDR3 here is CASSPPGQGAYEQFF. The CDR3, as DNA: TGTGCCAGCAGCCCCCCGGGACAGGGGGCGTATGAGCAGTTCTTC.

This clonotype was counted a few times. The chain employs TRBV10-3 and TRBJ2-1; no reliable D call. The V and J ends lost 6 bases and 0 bases respectively, with 12 bases between them. CDR3 length: 15 residues. Germline V gene lookup returns CDR1 ENHRY and CDR2 SYGVKD. This chain's CDR3 is CAISAGQSSYNEQFF. The CDR3 nucleotides are TGTGCCATCAGCGCAGGTCAAAGCTCCTACAATGAGCAGTTCTTC.

This clonotype has a count of ten or more. The chain uses TRBV12-3 or TRBV12-4 and TRBJ2-7; TRBD1 aligns across 8 bases. This CDR3 has 13 residues. With V trimmed by 1 base and J by 7 bases, 3 bases remained unmatched. The CDR3 spells CASSLEGTGEQYF. Here the CDR3 DNA reads TGTGCCAGCAGTTTAGAAGGGACAGGAGAGCAGTACTTC.

In the case of this clonotype: Just one base apart from a much larger clone, this may be a read error. V and J are TRBV11-2 and TRBJ2-5; D gene unclear. Germline V CDR1 and CDR2: SGHAT, FQNNGV. CDR3 length equals 13 residues. This chain's CDR3 is CASSLQRSETLYF. CDR3 DNA: TGTGCCAGCAGCTTACAGAGGAGTGAGACCCTGTACTTC.

This clonotype was seen a few times. This chain links TRBV20-1 with TRBJ2-5; a possible D gene is TRBD1 (6 bases). The V and J ends lost 6 bases and 7 bases respectively, with 12 bases between them. The germline gives CDR1 DFQATT, CDR2 SNEGSKA (reference sequence). CDR3 length equals 11 residues. The CDR3 region is CSAIDRPTQYF. The CDR3 DNA reads as TGCAGTGCAATCGACAGGCCGACCCAGTACTTC.

This clonotype was seen only a few times. The chain uses TRBV7-3 and TRBJ1-1, with a tentative D call TRBD1 (5 bases). V gave up 1 base and J gave up 10 bases, with 13 bases separating them. The CDR3 length is 13 residues. Germline-derived CDR1 and CDR2 are SGHTA and FQGTGA. Here the CDR3 DNA reads TGTGCCAGCAGCTTAAGTGGGGGATGGAGAGCTTTCTTT. Its protein is CASSLSGGWRAFF.

This clonotype was seen at least ten times. The chain uses TRBV28 and TRBJ1-2; 7 nucleotides line up with TRBD1. The V segment lost 2 bases and the J segment 4 bases; nucleotides outside the gene matches: 4. Germline CDR1 reads MDHEN; CDR2 reads SYDVKM. The length of the CDR3 is 14 residues. CDR3 coding DNA: TGTGCCAGCAGTTTAAGGGACAGTGTCTATGGCTACACCTTC. Residues: CASSLRDSVYGYTF.

This clonotype was recorded many times. This chain connects TRBV20-1 to TRBJ2-7; D uncertain. Trimming took off 3 bases at V and 0 bases at J, with 6 bases between the two ends. CDR3 length: 12 residues. Per the germline V gene, CDR1 is DFQATT and CDR2 is SNEGSKA (reference sequence). CDR3 sequence reads: CSASINSYEQYF. The CDR3 DNA reads TGCAGTGCTAGTATCAACTCCTACGAGCAGTACTTC.

The chain recombines TRBV25-1 with TRBJ2-3; TRBD1 might be the D (5 bases). The CDR3 sequence is 15 residues long. Germline V gene lookup returns CDR1 MGHDK and CDR2 SYGVNS. The germline V and J ends were trimmed by 3 bases and 5 bases, with 15 bases remaining between them. DNA of the CDR3: TGTGCCAGCAGTGACCCGAGACAGAGGAGAGATACGCAGTATTTT. It codes for CASSDPRQRRDTQYF.

This chain links TRBV7-8 with TRBJ1-1; no reliable D call. Per germline, CDR1 SGHVS and CDR2 FQNEAQ. There are 13 residues in the CDR3. V shed 0 bases and J shed 5 bases, with 7 bases lying between them. CDR3 DNA: TGTGCCAGCAGCTTAGCTTTCAGTACTGAAGCTTTCTTT. Translating it yields CASSLAFSTEAFF.

Only a few counts were recorded for this clonotype. The rearrangement joins TRBV7-2 to TRBJ1-6; D possibly corresponds to TRBD1 (6 bases). The germline V gene has CDR1 SGHTA and CDR2 FQGNSA. Trimming shortened V by 5 bases and J by 10 bases, and 15 bases separated the two germline ends. This CDR3 has 14 amino acids. The CDR3 reads CASSVQGMGSPLHF. The CDR3 DNA follows: TGTGCCAGCAGCGTTCAGGGGATGGGATCACCCCTCCACTTT. Drawing the rest from reference TRBV7-2 and TRBJ1-6, the complete variable domain is GAGVSQSPSNKVTEKGKDVELRCDPISGHTALYWYRQSLGQGLEFLIYFQGNSAPDKSGLPSDRFSAERTGGSVSTLTIQRTQQEDSAVYLCASSVQGMGSPLHFGNGTRLTVT.

As to this clonotype: A much larger clone is a single base away; this may be a read error. V is TRBV28 and J is TRBJ2-5; D possibly corresponds to TRBD1 (5 bases). V lost 6 bases, J lost 1 base, and 24 bases lay in between. Germline values: CDR1 MDHEN, CDR2 SYDVKM. The CDR3 is 18 amino acids. The CDR3 region is CASRKTGQGRGFQETQYF. CDR3 bases: TGTGCCAGCAGGAAAACAGGCCAGGGTAGGGGTTTCCAAGAGACCCAGTACTTC.

This clonotype was observed a few times. V gene TRBV20-1 combines with J gene TRBJ2-3; D could derive from TRBD1 or TRBD2 (5 bases each). Germline V gene lookup returns CDR1 DFQATT and CDR2 SNEGSKA (reference sequence). Trimming removed 6 bases at V and 0 bases at J, with 28 bases between. The length of the CDR3 is 19 residues. DNA of the CDR3: TGCAGTGCCCCGAGAGGGGCAGGGCAGAGACACCCTAGCACAGATACGCAGTATTTT. Translating gives CSAPRGAGQRHPSTDTQYF.

Many counts were recorded for this clonotype. The chain couples TRBV29-1 to TRBJ2-3; D gene ambiguous. Germline CDR1 and CDR2: SQVTM and ANQGSEA. V lost 4 bases and J 2 bases, leaving 10 bases between the germline ends. The CDR3 is 13 residues long. CDR3 coding DNA: TGCAGCGTTGTACCGTACTTCACAGATACGCAGTATTTT. This gives the protein CSVVPYFTDTQYF.

This chain connects TRBV11-3 to TRBJ2-1, with 10 positions matching TRBD1. CDR3 length: 15 residues. The germline V gene encodes CDR1 SGHNT and CDR2 YENEEA. After removal of 4 bases from V and 8 bases from J, the junction contained 8 bases not matched to a gene. The CDR3 region has the DNA TGTGCCAGCAGCTCAAGGGACAGGGGTCGCCATGAGCAGTTCTTC. Amino acids: CASSSRDRGRHEQFF. The full variable domain, rest sourced from reference TRBV11-3 and TRBJ2-1, is EAGVVQSPRYKIIEKKQPVAFWCNPISGHNTLYWYLQNLGQGPELLIRYENEEAVDDSQLPKDRFSAERLKGVDSTLKIQPAELGDSAVYLCASSSRDRGRHEQFFGPGTRLTVL.

The CDR3 nucleotides read TGCGCCAGCAGCACAGGACAGGGCAATCAGCCCCAGCATTTT. Translating it yields CASSTGQGNQPQHF. The V and J genes are TRBV5-1 and TRBJ1-5; the match to TRBD1 covers 7 bases. The CDR3 spans 14 residues. The trim removed 4 bases at V and 2 bases at J, leaving 3 bases unmatched. Germline V gene sequence: CDR1 SGHRS, CDR2 YFSETQ.

A note on this clonotype: A read error may account for a junction end that differs from germline. The chain links TRBV5-1 to TRBJ1-2; 9 bases map to TRBD1. The CDR3 runs to 14 residues. Germline lookup yields CDR1 SGHRS and CDR2 YFSETQ. CDR3 DNA: TGCGCCAGCAGCCGTGGACAGGGGAACTTTGGCTACACCTTC. Amino acid sequence: CASSRGQGNFGYTF.

This chain connects TRBV7-8 to TRBJ1-5; 8 positions match TRBD1. J gave up 2 bases and V 11 bases, and 11 bases lay outside the gene matches. The CDR3 is 15 residues long. Germline CDR1 SGHVS, CDR2 FQNEAQ. CDR3: CAGGGQDRGNQPQHF. CDR3 nucleotides: TGTGCCGGCGGGGGACAGGATAGAGGCAATCAGCCCCAGCATTTT.

The V and J genes are TRBV5-6 and TRBJ2-2; D call uncertain. In germline, CDR1 is SGHDT, CDR2 YYEEEE. Trimming removed 3 bases at V and 2 bases at J, with 14 bases between. The CDR3 contains 16 residues. CDR3 loop: CASSSYLGHNTGELFF. As DNA, the CDR3 is TGTGCCAGCAGCTCCTACTTGGGCCATAACACCGGGGAGCTGTTTTTT.

This clonotype occurred a few times. The rearrangement joins TRBV2 to TRBJ2-5, with TRBD1 identical over 9 bases. The CDR3 has 19 residues. Germline V lookup: CDR1 SNHLY, CDR2 FYNNEI. The junction had 21 bases not matched to a gene; V was cut back by 4 bases and J by 6 bases. As DNA, the CDR3 is TGTGCCAGCAGTGTCCTCAAATCAATTGTGGGGACAGGGAAGAAGACCCAGTACTTC. Protein: CASSVLKSIVGTGKKTQYF.

This chain joins TRBV6-5 and TRBJ1-2, with a possible D match to TRBD1 (6 bases). The CDR3 is made up of 13 amino acids. Germline lookup yields CDR1 MNHEY and CDR2 SVGAGI. V gave up 2 bases and J gave up 8 bases, with 12 bases separating them. The CDR3 DNA reads as TGTGCCAGCAGTTACAACAGGGTGAACGGCTACACCTTC. Amino acid sequence: CASSYNRVNGYTF.